The rows below give T cell receptor beta chains drawn from one sample of a study of OX40 agonist ivuxolimab in advanced cancers. TCRdb's table, derived via immunoSEQ multiplex PCR, lists solely in-frame clones and lacks some. The table has fewer than 50,000 clones, more than 70% seen once. Material: CD4+ or CD8+ T cells sorted from blood, obtained in a trial of the OX40 agonist ivuxolimab. These receptors were collected from an adult with an advanced solid tumor such as melanoma, head and neck, liver or kidney cancer. CDR3s include the opening cysteine and the closing phenylalanine or tryptophan. Each record gives: clone size, J gene, V gene, D gene, CDR3 protein, CDR3 DNA. D genes are given only for firm matches. Only part of the rows carry a size: once, few, many, or a class if the clone is expanded.

NA,TRBJ2-5,TRBV6-5,NA,CASTDPPAAQYF,TGTGCCAGCACTGACCCGCCGGCTGCCCAGTACTTC
NA,TRBJ2-7,TRBV9,TRBD2,CASSPREGGYYMDEQYF,TGTGCCAGCAGCCCTAGGGAGGGTGGTTACTATATGGACGAGCAGTACTTC
few,TRBJ1-5,TRBV6-6,NA,CASSYSDRGSNQPQHF,TGTGCCAGCAGTTACTCTGACAGAGGAAGCAATCAGCCCCAGCATTTT
medium-sized,TRBJ2-2,TRBV28,NA,CASSLSLGELFF,TGTGCCAGCAGTTTGTCCCTAGGGGAGCTGTTTTTT
NA,TRBJ2-6,TRBV12-5,NA,CASGPDYTIPVLTF,TGTGCTAGTGGACCGGACTACACCATCCCCGTCCTGACTTTC
NA,TRBJ2-1,TRBV4-3,NA,CASSQGGSHNEQFF,TGCGCCAGCAGCCAAGGTGGGTCTCACAATGAGCAGTTCTTC
few,TRBJ1-4,TRBV7-9,TRBD1,CARKTGRPSTNEKLFF,TGTGCCAGAAAGACAGGGCGCCCCTCAACTAATGAAAAACTGTTTTTT
NA,TRBJ1-1,TRBV5-1,NA,CASSFLQEGGTEAFF,TGCGCCAGCAGCTTCCTACAGGAGGGAGGAACTGAAGCTTTCTTT
NA,TRBJ1-1,TRBV19,NA,CASSTNRAKNTEAFF,TGTGCCAGTAGTACAAACAGGGCAAAGAACACTGAAGCTTTCTTT
NA,TRBJ1-3,TRBV15,NA,CATRAGASSGNTIYF,TGTGCCACCAGAGCGGGGGCGAGCTCTGGAAACACCATATATTTT
NA,TRBJ1-2,TRBV11-2,NA,CASSLAKGYGYTF,TGTGCCAGCAGCTTAGCGAAGGGCTATGGCTACACCTTC
NA,TRBJ2-7,TRBV7-2,TRBD2,CASSSQIGLAGASEQYF,TGTGCCAGCAGCTCTCAAATTGGACTAGCGGGAGCCTCGGAGCAGTACTTC
NA,TRBJ1-1,TRBV6-6,NA,CASSPSGAFF,TGTGCCAGCAGCCCGAGTGGAGCTTTCTTT
NA,TRBJ1-1,TRBV12-1,NA,CASSLTGNTEAFF,TGTGCCAGCAGCCTAACAGGGAACACTGAAGCTTTCTTT
NA,TRBJ2-3,TRBV7-3,NA,CASSLWGPEDTQYF,TGTGCCAGCAGCTTGTGGGGGCCAGAAGATACGCAGTATTTT
NA,TRBJ2-7,TRBV6-5,TRBD2,CASSYSDGGSSYEQYF,TGTGCCAGCAGTTACTCTGACGGGGGGAGCTCCTACGAGCAGTACTTC
NA,TRBJ2-3,TRBV7-3,NA,CASSSPPSDTQYF,TGTGCCAGCAGCTCTCCCCCATCAGATACGCAGTATTTT
NA,TRBJ2-1,TRBV19,NA,CASSIGDEQFF,TGTGCCAGTAGTATCGGGGATGAGCAGTTCTTC
once,TRBJ2-6,TRBV7-8,NA,CASSVGLPPGANVLTF,TGTGCCAGCAGCGTCGGACTTCCGCCCGGGGCCAACGTCCTGACTTTC
NA,TRBJ2-1,TRBV15,NA,CATSREPDSYNEQFF,TGTGCCACCAGCAGAGAACCTGACTCCTACAATGAGCAGTTCTTC
NA,TRBJ2-6,TRBV7-3,NA,CASSSQRAGTGANVLTF,TGTGCCAGCAGCTCCCAACGCGCCGGAACTGGGGCCAACGTCCTGACTTTC
few,TRBJ2-1,TRBV9,NA,CASSVGLTGTYNEQFF,TGTGCCAGCAGCGTAGGTCTGACCGGGACATACAATGAGCAGTTCTTC
NA,TRBJ1-2,TRBV28,NA,CASKGPEIYGYTF,TGTGCCAGCAAGGGCCCAGAGATTTATGGCTACACCTTC
NA,TRBJ1-3,TRBV2,TRBD1,CASSALGQSSGNTIYF,TGTGCCAGCAGTGCCCTGGGACAGAGCTCTGGAAACACCATATATTTT